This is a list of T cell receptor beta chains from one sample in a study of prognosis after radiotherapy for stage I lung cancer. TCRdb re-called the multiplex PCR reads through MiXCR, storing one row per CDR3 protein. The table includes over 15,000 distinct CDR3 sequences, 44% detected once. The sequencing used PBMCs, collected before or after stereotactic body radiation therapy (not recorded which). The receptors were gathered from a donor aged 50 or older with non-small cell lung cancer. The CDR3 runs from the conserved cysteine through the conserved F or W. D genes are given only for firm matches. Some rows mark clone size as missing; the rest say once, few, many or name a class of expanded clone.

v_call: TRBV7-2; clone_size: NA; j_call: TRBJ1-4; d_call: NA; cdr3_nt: TGTGCCAGCAGCTTAGTAGGGGGTGAGAAAAAACTGTTTTTT; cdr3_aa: CASSLVGGEKKLFF
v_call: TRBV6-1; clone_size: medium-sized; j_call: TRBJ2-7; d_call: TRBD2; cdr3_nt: TGTGCCAGCAGTGGGAGGACTAGCGGGAAGAAAGAGCAGTACTTC; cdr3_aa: CASSGRTSGKKEQYF
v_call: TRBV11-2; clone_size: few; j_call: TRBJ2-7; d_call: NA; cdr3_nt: TGTGCCAGCAGCCCGGTCCTATCCTACGAGCAGTACTTC; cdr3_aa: CASSPVLSYEQYF
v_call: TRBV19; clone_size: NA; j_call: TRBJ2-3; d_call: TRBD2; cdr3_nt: TGTGCCAGTAGTATAGGTGTGACTAGCGGGAGTCAGTATTTT; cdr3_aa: CASSIGVTSGSQYF
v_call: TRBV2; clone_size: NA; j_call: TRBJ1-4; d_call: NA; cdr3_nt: TGCGCCAGCAGTGGATCAGGGGATACTGAAAAACTGTTTTTT; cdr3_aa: CASSGSGDTEKLFF
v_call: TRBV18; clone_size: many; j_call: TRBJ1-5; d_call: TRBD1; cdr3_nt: TGTGCCAGCTCACCGGGACAGGGGTCGGGTCAGCCCCAGCATTTT; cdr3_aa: CASSPGQGSGQPQHF
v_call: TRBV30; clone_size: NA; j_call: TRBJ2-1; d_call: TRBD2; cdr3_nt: TGTGCCTGGAGAGCTAGCGGGGTATACAATGAGCAGTTCTTC; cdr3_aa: CAWRASGVYNEQFF
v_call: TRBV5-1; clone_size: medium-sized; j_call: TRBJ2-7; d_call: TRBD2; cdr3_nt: TGCGCCAGCAGCCTGGGGGAGGGGAGAGAGGAGCAGTACTTC; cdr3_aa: CASSLGEGREEQYF
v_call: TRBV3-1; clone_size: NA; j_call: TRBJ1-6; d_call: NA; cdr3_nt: TGTGCCAGCAGCCAGGTGGGCGTCGATTCACCCCTCCACTTT; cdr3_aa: CASSQVGVDSPLHF
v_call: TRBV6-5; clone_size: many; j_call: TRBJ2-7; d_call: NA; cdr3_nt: TGTGCCAGCAGTTACTCTTACTACGAGCAGTACTTC; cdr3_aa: CASSYSYYEQYF
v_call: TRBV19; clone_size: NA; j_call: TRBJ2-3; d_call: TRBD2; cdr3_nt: TGTGCCAGTATTCTTGGACTATCGGGAGGAAGTACGCAGTATTTT; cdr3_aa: CASILGLSGGSTQYF
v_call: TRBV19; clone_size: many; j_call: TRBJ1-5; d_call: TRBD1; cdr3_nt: TGTGCCAGTAGCTACGGACAGGCGAATCAGCCCCAGCATTTT; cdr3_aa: CASSYGQANQPQHF
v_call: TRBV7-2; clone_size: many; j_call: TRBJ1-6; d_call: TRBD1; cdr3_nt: TGTGCCAGCAGCTTAAGGGTCAACAGGGGGTCTGATTCACCCCTCCACTTT; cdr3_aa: CASSLRVNRGSDSPLHF
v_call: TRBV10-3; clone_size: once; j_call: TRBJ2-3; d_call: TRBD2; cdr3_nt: TGTGCCATAAGCCCCTACGGGGGGACAGATACGCAGTATTTT; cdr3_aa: CAISPYGGTDTQYF
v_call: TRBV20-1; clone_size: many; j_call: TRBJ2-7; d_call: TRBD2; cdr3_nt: TGCAGTGCCCTCTCGGGGGGGGGGGTTTACGAGCAGTACTTC; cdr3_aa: CSALSGGGVYEQYF
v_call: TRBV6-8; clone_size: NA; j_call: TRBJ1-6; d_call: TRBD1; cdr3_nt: TGTGCCAGCAGGGGCCTGGGCAGGGGGGGTCTCTATAATTCACCCCTCCACTTT; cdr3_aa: CASRGLGRGGLYNSPLHF
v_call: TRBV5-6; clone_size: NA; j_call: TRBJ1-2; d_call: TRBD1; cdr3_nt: TGTGCCAGCAGCTCCTTAACGGACAGGCCTTATGGCTACACCTTC; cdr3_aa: CASSSLTDRPYGYTF
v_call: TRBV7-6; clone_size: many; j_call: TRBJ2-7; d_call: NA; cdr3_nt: TGTGCCAGCAGCTTAGCGGACAAAAGCCTATACGAGCAGTACTTC; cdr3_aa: CASSLADKSLYEQYF
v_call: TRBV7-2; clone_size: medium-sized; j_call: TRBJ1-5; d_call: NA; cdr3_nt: TGTGCCAGCAGCTTCATGAAACAGCCCCAGCATTTT; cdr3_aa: CASSFMKQPQHF
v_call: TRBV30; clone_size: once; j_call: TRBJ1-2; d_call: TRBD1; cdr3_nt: TGTGCCTGGAGTGTACAGGCCCGGACAGGTCACACCTTC; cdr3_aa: CAWSVQARTGHTF
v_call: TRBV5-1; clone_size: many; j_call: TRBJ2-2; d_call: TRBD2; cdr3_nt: TGCGCCAGCAGCCCACGACTAGCGGGAGCTGCGAACACCGGGGAGCTGTTTTTT; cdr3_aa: CASSPRLAGAANTGELFF
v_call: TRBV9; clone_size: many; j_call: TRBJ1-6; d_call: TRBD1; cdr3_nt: TGTGCCAGCTCCCGACAGGGGGCTCCACCCCTCCACTTT; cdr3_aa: CASSRQGAPPLHF
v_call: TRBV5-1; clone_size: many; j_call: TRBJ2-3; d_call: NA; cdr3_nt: TGCGCCAGCAGCATGGACATCCCGTCGGATACGCAGTATTTT; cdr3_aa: CASSMDIPSDTQYF
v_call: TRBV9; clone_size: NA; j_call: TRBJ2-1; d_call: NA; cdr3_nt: TGTGCCAGCAGCCCCCCCTGGGGGACGTACAATGAGCAGTTCTTC; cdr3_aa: CASSPPWGTYNEQFF
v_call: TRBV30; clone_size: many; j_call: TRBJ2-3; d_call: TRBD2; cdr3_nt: TGTGCCTGGAGTGTAGCGGGAGGGCCAGATACGCAGTATTTT; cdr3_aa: CAWSVAGGPDTQYF
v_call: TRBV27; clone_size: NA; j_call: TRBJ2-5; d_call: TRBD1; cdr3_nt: TGTGACAGCAGTTTCCGCAGGGGGCTTGAGACCAAGTACTTC; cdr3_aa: CDSSFRRGLETKYF
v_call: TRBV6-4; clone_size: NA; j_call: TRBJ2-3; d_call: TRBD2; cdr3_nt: TGTGCCAGCCCCCCCCAGGGGACTAGCGCAAGGGGGGATACGCAGTATTTT; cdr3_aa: CASPPQGTSARGDTQYF
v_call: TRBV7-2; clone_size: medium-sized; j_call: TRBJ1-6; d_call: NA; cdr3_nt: TGTGCCAGCAGCTTAGTTATTGGGGGGGCGGCCTATAATTCACCCCTCCACTTT; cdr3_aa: CASSLVIGGAAYNSPLHF
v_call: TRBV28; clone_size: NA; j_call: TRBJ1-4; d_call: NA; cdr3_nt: TGTGCCAGCAGTCTTCGGCGATTAACTAATGAAAAACTGTTTTTT; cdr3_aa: CASSLRRLTNEKLFF
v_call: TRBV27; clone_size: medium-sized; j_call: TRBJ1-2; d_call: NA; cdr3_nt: TGTGCCAGCAGTAAAGGGGGTCTCTATGGCTACACCTTC; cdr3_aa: CASSKGGLYGYTF
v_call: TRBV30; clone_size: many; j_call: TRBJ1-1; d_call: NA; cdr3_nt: TGTGCCTGGAGTCCGGACCTTTCGGAAGCTTTCTTT; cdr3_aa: CAWSPDLSEAFF
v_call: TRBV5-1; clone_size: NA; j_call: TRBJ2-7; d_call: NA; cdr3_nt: TGCGCCAGCAGCTTGGGAGGGGTCGAGCAGTACTTC; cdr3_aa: CASSLGGVEQYF
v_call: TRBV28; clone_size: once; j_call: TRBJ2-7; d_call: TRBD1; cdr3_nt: TGTGCCAGCAGTTTGGAACAGGGGCTCCACGAGCAGTACTTC; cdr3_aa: CASSLEQGLHEQYF
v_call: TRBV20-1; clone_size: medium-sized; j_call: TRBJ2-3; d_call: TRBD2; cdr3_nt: TGCAGTGCTAGAGGGCTGAGCGGGAGGGGGTCAGATACGCAGTATTTT; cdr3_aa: CSARGLSGRGSDTQYF
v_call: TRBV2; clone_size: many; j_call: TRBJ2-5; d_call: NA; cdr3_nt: TGTGCCAGCGCACGAATCGAGACCCAGTACTTC; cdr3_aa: CASARIETQYF
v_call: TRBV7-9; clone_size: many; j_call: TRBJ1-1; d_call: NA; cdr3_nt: TGTGCCAGCAGCTTAGGCTCCGGTGGGGTGGGGAACACTGAAGCTTTCTTT; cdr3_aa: CASSLGSGGVGNTEAFF
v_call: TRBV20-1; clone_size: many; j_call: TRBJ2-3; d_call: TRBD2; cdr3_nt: TGCAGTGCCACGTCCGGGACTAGCGGGACCTCAGATACGCAGTATTTT; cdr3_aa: CSATSGTSGTSDTQYF
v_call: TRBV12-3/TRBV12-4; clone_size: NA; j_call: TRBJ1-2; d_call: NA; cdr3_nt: TGTGCCAGCACAGTGGGTGGACAGTCCCGCTATGGCTACACCTTC; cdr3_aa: CASTVGGQSRYGYTF
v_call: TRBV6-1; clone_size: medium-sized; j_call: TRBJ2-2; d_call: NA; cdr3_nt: TGTGCCAGCAGAACACAGTCGGACACCGGGGAGCTGTTTTTT; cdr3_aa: CASRTQSDTGELFF
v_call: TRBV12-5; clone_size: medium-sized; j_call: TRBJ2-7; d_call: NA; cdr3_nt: TGTGCTAGTGGTTTGGACAGGTACGAGCAGTACTTC; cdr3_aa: CASGLDRYEQYF
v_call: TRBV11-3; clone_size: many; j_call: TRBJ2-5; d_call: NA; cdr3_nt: TGTGCCAGCAGCTTATGGACACAGGTGGAAGAGACCCAGTACTTC; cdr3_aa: CASSLWTQVEETQYF
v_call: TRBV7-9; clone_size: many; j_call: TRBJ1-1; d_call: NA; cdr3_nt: TGTGCCAGCAGCTTAGAGTCCGGAAGTGAAGCTTTCTTT; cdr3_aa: CASSLESGSEAFF
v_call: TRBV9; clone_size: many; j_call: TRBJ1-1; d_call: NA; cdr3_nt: TGTGCCAGCAAGGAGGCAGGGGCTAACACTGAAGCTTTCTTT; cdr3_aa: CASKEAGANTEAFF
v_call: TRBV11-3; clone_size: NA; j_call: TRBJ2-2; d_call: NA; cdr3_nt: TGTGCCAGCAGCTTTAGTGTCCCCTCGAACACCGGGGAGCTGTTTTTT; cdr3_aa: CASSFSVPSNTGELFF
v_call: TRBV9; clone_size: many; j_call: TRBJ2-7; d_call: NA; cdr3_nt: TGTGCCAGCAGCGAGAGGCCTAGCGCCTTCTCCTACGAGCAGTACTTC; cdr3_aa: CASSERPSAFSYEQYF
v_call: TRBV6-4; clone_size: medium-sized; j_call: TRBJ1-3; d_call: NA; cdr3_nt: TGTGCCAGCAGTGAAGCGCTAGGAACTGGAAACACCATATATTTT; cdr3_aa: CASSEALGTGNTIYF
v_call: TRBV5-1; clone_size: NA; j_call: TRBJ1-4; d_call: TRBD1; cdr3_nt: TGCGCCAGCAGATTGGGGTCAGGGGGCTATGAAAAACTGTTCTTT; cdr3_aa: CASRLGSGGYEKLFF
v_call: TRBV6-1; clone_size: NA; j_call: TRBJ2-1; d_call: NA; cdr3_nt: TGTGCCAGCAGGTTTCACAATGAGCAGTTCTTC; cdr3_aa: CASRFHNEQFF
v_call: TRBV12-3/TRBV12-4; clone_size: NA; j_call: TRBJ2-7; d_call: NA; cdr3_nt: TGTGCCAGCAGTTTGTTCGGGGGCGAGCAGTACTTC; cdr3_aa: CASSLFGGEQYF
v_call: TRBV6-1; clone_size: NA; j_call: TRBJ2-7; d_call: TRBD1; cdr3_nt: TGTGCCAGCAGTACAGGGGATCCCTACGAGCAGTACTTC; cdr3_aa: CASSTGDPYEQYF